This T cell receptor beta chain came from a study of cytotoxic CD8 clonotypes in ibrutinib-treated CLL (dated by TCRdb to the early 2020s). Study-wide context: In this cohort, 15 or so patients were treatment-naive and about a dozen were relapsed/refractory, while roughly 17 had unmutated IGHV. Responses were partial in 24 patients and complete in 2; after median approximately 69 months follow-up, around 15 stayed in remission and about twelve progressed. Response samples were obtained after a median of approximately eleven months of treatment, with a range of roughly 6 to 40 months. On average, each sample yielded about 260,000 productive templates and 85,000 to 95,000 productive rearrangements. Of the 80 to 95 participants in the trial, about 26 had longitudinal samples available. Cryopreserved peripheral blood mononuclear cells were obtained prior to treatment, at the time of response, and at either disease progression or sustained remission.

Comment on this clone: The antigen it binds to is not known. No qualities accompany the bases; no much larger clone lies one base away.

The germline V gene supplies CDR1 MDHEN and CDR2 SYDVKM. Trimming takes 3 bases from V and 6 bases from J, and the germline ends sit 11 bases apart. There are 13 amino acids in the CDR3, from cysteine to phenylalanine inclusive. Just the 39-base CDR3 DNA is kept, in frame starting at base 1. The goal of deep resolution MiSeq sequencing was a depth between 1 in 1 million and 1 in 200,000 T cells, and coverage averaged 10x per clonotype. The immunoSEQ hsTCRB Kit was used to generate TCR beta libraries. Concerning the study's data processing: ImmunoSEQ Data Assistant and ImmunoSEQ Analyzer were used for data analysis, and V, D and J genes were assigned according to IMGT definitions. Clonality, with values ranging from 0 to 1, was calculated as one minus the normalized Shannon entropy of productive rearrangement frequencies. Only overrepresented clonotypes making up at least 0.05% of each patient's repertoire were included in the public clonotype analysis. Repertoires from 10 to 15 age-matched healthy donors in immuneACCESS were used as clonality controls. TCRdb took over this immuneACCESS table, retaining in-frame rearrangements with V and J assigned. Such tables are incomplete; in checked studies, under half of the missing clones stem from an unresolved V gene, and the remainder is unexplained. That table is the source of V, J and clone size, and D and trimming were worked out from the DNA. The sample records around 310,000 clones, around four fifths of which are singletons. The top ten constitute 6.5% to 8.5% of the sample.

Findings and caveats that apply to the study as a whole: Lymph node repertoires were not examined, and the timing of sampling was not matched between patients in sustained remission and those whose disease progressed. Public clonotypes were found to be uncommon and were observed to contract or remain stable during treatment; the increase in clonality was shown to reflect expansion of private clonotypes at ibrutinib response. An increase in clonality was observed at ibrutinib response, with clonality remaining stable during sustained remission and falling back toward baseline at progression. Baseline clonality exceeded that of age-matched healthy donors and correlated strongly with circulating CD8+ T-cell counts.

Approximately 2 micrograms of genomic DNA were extracted from cryopreserved PBMCs for TCR beta library preparation. Longitudinal blood samples from CLL patients receiving ibrutinib monotherapy were subjected to high-throughput TCR beta sequencing. The patients took part in an open-label, single-center phase 2 trial of ibrutinib monotherapy. In this chain, TRBV28 is recombined with TRBJ1-1; no D gene call is confident. This material consisted of PBMCs, taken before ibrutinib treatment. The sequence was collected from a human donor with chronic lymphocytic leukemia. The nucleotides read TGTGCCAGCAGTTTGCACACTACCGCTGAAGCTTTCTTT. This codes for CASSLHTTAEAFF. With the rest looked up from the reference TRBV28 and TRBJ1-1 genes rather than sequenced, the full variable domain is DVKVTQSSRYLVKRTGEKVFLECVQDMDHENMFWYRQDPGLGLRLIYFSYDVKMKEKGDIPEGYSVSREKKERFSLILESASTNQTSMYLCASSLHTTAEAFFGQGTRLTVV.